This entry describes one TCR beta chain. Its antigen is not identified. With sequencing, the targeted depth ranged from 1 in 200,000 to 1 in 1 million T cells. Method: immunoSEQ multiplex PCR; TCRdb's copy keeps in-frame clones and lacks some. The sample yields 300,000 or so clones, roughly 71% seen once. Germline loops: CDR1 SQVTM, CDR2 ANQGSEA. With V trimmed by 7 bases and J by 1 base, 7 bases remained unmatched. This CDR3 contains 15 residues. The data were obtained in a study of cytotoxic CD8 clonotypes in ibrutinib-treated CLL. Across the study: Overall, roughly 25 responses were partial and 2 complete; following median around 68 months, approximately 15 patients stayed remitted and around twelve progressed.

The study, taken as a whole, reports: Baseline clonality exceeded age-matched healthy donors and tracked circulating CD8+ T-cell counts. There were few public clonotypes, and on treatment they contracted or stayed stable.

The sample in question was PBMCs, obtained after 36 months of ibrutinib treatment. The TCR originated in a human donor with chronic lymphocytic leukemia. The genes are TRBV29-1 and TRBJ2-7; TRBD2 agrees at 13 bases. This chain's CDR3 is CSARPGLAGSYEQYF. The CDR3 DNA reads as TGCAGCGCTAGACCGGGACTAGCGGGATCCTACGAGCAGTACTTC.